The 8 T cell receptor beta chains listed next were all sequenced from one sample in a study of blood T cells in healthy people across ages (dated by TCRdb to between 2015 and 2016). The method was 5' RACE. The sequencer listed for this sample is Illumina HiSeq 2500. The second PCR ran for roughly 6 to 11 cycles and used a J-beta primer mix along with a sample-barcoded 5' primer. TCRdb itself trimmed the public reads at Q25 with fastp, ran MiXCR and retained productive beta chains. Identical CDR3 protein sequences are pooled into one entry, listed with their most common genes and DNA. The sample data list about 1.8 million distinct CDR3 sequences, and 49% of these were observed just once. The ten largest account for approximately 2% of the sample. Sequenced material: blood. These TCRs come from a middle-aged woman in good health.

CDR3 DNA sequence: TGCAGTGCCCCCGGGATCCTCGAGCAGTTCTTC. Protein: CSAPGILEQFF. This sequence joins TRBV20-1 and TRBJ2-1, with D maybe TRBD2 (5 bases). Germline V CDR1 and CDR2: DFQATT, SNEGSKA (reference sequence). V lost 6 bases and J 10 bases, leaving 13 bases between the germline ends. The length of the CDR3 is 11 residues.

This clonotype occurred a few times. The V call is TRBV20-1, the J call TRBJ2-1; a weak D match, TRBD2 (5 bases). Germline V CDR1 and CDR2: DFQATT, SNEGSKA (reference sequence). V was shortened by 5 bases and J by 6 bases, with 20 bases between the two germline ends. The CDR3 runs to 15 residues. CDR3 bases: TGCAGTGCTCCCTTTTTCGTAGCGACGAGCAATGAGCAGTTCTTC. It yields the protein CSAPFFVATSNEQFF.

This clonotype has just a few counts. The rearrangement uses TRBV27 and TRBJ2-5; 13 bases map to TRBD2. Germline V CDR1 and CDR2: MNHEY, SMNVEV (reference sequence). V was pared by 3 bases and J by 2 bases, with 9 bases of the junction left unmatched. The CDR3 runs 18 residues. For the CDR3, the DNA is TGTGCCAGCAGTTTCGTCGGACTAGCGGGGGCCCCACAAGAGACCCAGTACTTC. This translates into CASSFVGLAGAPQETQYF.

This sequence joins TRBV20-1 and TRBJ1-2, with 7 positions matching TRBD1. Losses at the gene ends were 6 bases for V and 8 bases for J; bases not matched to a gene: 15. The CDR3 length is 14 residues. The germline V gene encodes CDR1 DFQATT and CDR2 SNEGSKA (reference sequence). This CDR3 reads CSARAGQGVRGYTF. Written as DNA, the CDR3 is TGCAGTGCCCGGGCTGGTCAGGGGGTTCGGGGCTACACCTTC.

V is TRBV20-1 and J is TRBJ1-5; maybe TRBD1 (6 bases). V was trimmed by 5 bases and J by 5 bases, leaving 13 bases between them. Germline V CDR1 and CDR2: DFQATT, SNEGSKA (reference sequence). There are 13 residues in the CDR3. The CDR3 nucleotides are TGCAGTGCTCTCAGGGGAAGGGATCAGCCCCAGCATTTT. It yields the protein CSALRGRDQPQHF.

This chain joins TRBV4-3 and TRBJ1-4, with D perhaps TRBD1 (5 bases). Germline-derived CDR1 and CDR2 are LGHNA and YSLEER. The CDR3 runs 15 residues. The V gene lost 4 bases and the J gene lost 6 bases, with 15 bases spanning the gap. DNA for the CDR3: TGCGCCAGCAGCCCCGTAACAGGCAACTATGAAAAACTGTTTTTT. It is translated as CASSPVTGNYEKLFF.

The chain couples TRBV29-1 to TRBJ1-1, with D possibly being TRBD1 (5 bases). The V end lost 7 bases, the J end lost 5 bases, and 26 bases lay between the germline ends. The germline CDR1 and CDR2 sequences are SQVTM and ANQGSEA. The CDR3 spans 16 residues. The CDR3 loop reads CSDRVPRARGWTEAFF. For the CDR3, the DNA is TGCAGCGACCGCGTCCCCAGGGCTCGGGGGTGGACTGAAGCTTTCTTT.

V usage is TRBV7-2 and J usage is TRBJ2-5; possibly TRBD2 for D (5 bases). Trimming removed 5 bases at V and 4 bases at J, with 14 bases between. This CDR3 is 14 amino acids long. CDR1 SGHTA and CDR2 FQGNSA come from the germline V gene. In DNA, the CDR3 is TGTGCCAGCAGCCCGAGGACTGGGATAGAGACCCAGTACTTC. It is translated as CASSPRTGIETQYF.